This entry describes one TCR beta chain. Its target is unknown. The PCR had 60 Vbeta and 13 Jbeta primers. The protocol was immunoSEQ multiplex PCR, while the TCRdb copy is restricted to in-frame clones and leaves out a portion. The sample includes some 190,000 clones, about 69% of them seen just once. This specimen comes from a study of cytomegalovirus exposure and HLA in healthy donors. Study-wide results and limits: Follow-up analysis found HLA locus-dependent TCR association rates, highest for DRB1 and lowest for HLA-C. High sensitivity and specificity were reportedly achieved when the classifier diagnosed cytomegalovirus status.

This clonotype originated in a man between 25 and 39 years old in good health and CMV-seropositive. Input material: PBMCs.

The DNA for the CDR3 is TGTGCCAGCAAGGGACAGGAGTTCTCACCCCTCCACTTT. Its translation is CASKGQEFSPLHF. The V call is TRBV7-2, the J call TRBJ1-6, with 8 bases aligning to TRBD1. The CDR3 totals 13 residues. Germline-derived CDR1 and CDR2 are SGHTA and FQGNSA. The V gene end was trimmed by 7 bases and the J gene end by 10 bases; junction bases not matched to a gene: 6.